This paragraph reports one T cell receptor beta chain. Its cognate antigen is unknown. The record originates from a study of STAT5B mutations in CD4+ large granular lymphocyte leukemia. Findings and limits, study-wide: Higher CD4+ than CD8+ T-LGLL clonality might reflect small sample size.

Libraries were prepared by immunoSEQ multiplex PCR; TCRdb keeps only in-frame clonotypes and omits some of them. The repertoire holds more than 30,000 clones, with less than 90% as singletons. The sample comprised CD4+ T cells from blood buffy coats. This receptor was obtained from a human donor in good health.

CDR3 nucleotide sequence: TGTGCCATCAGTAAAGGACAGGTGAACACTGAAGCTTTCTTT. Residues: CAISKGQVNTEAFF. The genes are TRBV10-3 and TRBJ1-1; 7 nucleotides align to TRBD1. Germline CDR1 and CDR2: ENHRY and SYGVKD. The CDR3 has 14 amino acids. V trimming: 5 bases; J trimming: 0 bases; junction bases outside the gene matches: 3.